These 15 T cell receptor beta chains originate from one sample sequenced in a study of T cell repertoires in cytomegalovirus infection. One entry per CDR3 protein results from TCRdb running MiXCR on the reads. The repertoire includes 50,000 or so distinct CDR3 sequences, 20% to 25% of them detected once, and roughly two thirds sits in the top ten. These receptors' antigens are unknown. The sample was CD8+ T cells from cultured PBMCs, taken from culture after CMV antigen stimulation. The receptor set was obtained from a human donor in good health (CMV status not recorded). Some clones in this sample may be carry-over from other donors' samples.

The sample holds a few counts of this clonotype. J is TRBJ2-1 and V is TRBV29-1; no clear D gene. Germline-derived CDR1 and CDR2 are SQVTM and ANQGSEA. The CDR3 runs to 18 residues. The V end lost 3 bases, the J end lost 0 bases, and 21 bases lay between the germline ends. CDR3 sequence (DNA): TGCAGCGTTGATTGGTCAGGTGACATTATAACCTCCTACAATGAGCAGTTCTTC. It translates to CSVDWSGDIITSYNEQFF.

This chain uses TRBV28 with TRBJ1-1, with 8 positions matching TRBD1. Germline CDR1 and CDR2: MDHEN and SYDVKM. The CDR3 loop spans 14 amino acids. The V and J ends lost 5 bases and 7 bases, in that order; junction bases with no gene match: 9. Written as DNA, the CDR3 is TGTGCCAGCAGTCCCCGACAGGGGTTGAGTGAAGCTTTCTTT. Amino acid sequence: CASSPRQGLSEAFF. The variable domain in full, with the rest retrieved from reference TRBV28 and TRBJ1-1, is DVKVTQSSRYLVKRTGEKVFLECVQDMDHENMFWYRQDPGLGLRLIYFSYDVKMKEKGDIPEGYSVSREKKERFSLILESASTNQTSMYLCASSPRQGLSEAFFGQGTRLTVV.

This clonotype has a handful of counts. Its ends do not fully match the called genes, so a read error is possible. The chain combines TRBV12-3 or TRBV12-4 with TRBJ2-3; D ambiguous. CDR3 size: 13 residues. CDR3 DNA sequence: TGTGTCAGCACCTCGGGCTACACAGATACGCAGTATTTT. Protein product: CVSTSGYTDTQYF.

This clonotype was seen only a few times. This chain connects TRBV6-1 to TRBJ1-1; D might be TRBD1 (6 bases). Trimming removed 6 bases at V and 0 bases at J, with 8 bases between. The CDR3 loop spans 13 amino acids. In germline, CDR1 is MNHNS, CDR2 SASEGT. The CDR3 is CASSDRMNTEAFF. CDR3 DNA: TGTGCCAGCAGCGACAGGATGAACACTGAAGCTTTCTTT.

The chain is built from TRBV12-3 or TRBV12-4 and TRBJ1-2; 8 nucleotides match TRBD1. V lost 6 bases, J lost 3 bases, and 15 bases stayed unmatched. This CDR3 is built from 17 residues. The CDR3 protein is CASSLPLGGQGYYGYTF. CDR3 in DNA: TGTGCCAGCAGCTTACCTTTGGGCGGACAGGGATACTATGGCTACACCTTC.

At least ten counts were recorded for this clonotype. The rearrangement uses TRBV15 and TRBJ1-2, with D maybe TRBD1 (5 bases). Germline V gene data show CDR1 as LNHNV and CDR2 as YYDKDF (reference sequence). V shed 4 bases and J shed 3 bases, with 18 bases lying between them. The CDR3 is 16 residues long. The chain's CDR3 is CATSTPRQLGDYGYTF. CDR3 nucleotide sequence: TGTGCCACCAGCACTCCCCGGCAGCTAGGGGACTATGGCTACACCTTC.

This rearrangement joins TRBV27 to TRBJ2-7; the match to TRBD1 covers 11 bases. Germline lookup yields CDR1 MNHEY and CDR2 SMNVEV (reference sequence). The ends lost 2 bases at V and 6 bases at J; junction bases unmatched: 3. The CDR3 spans 14 residues. The CDR3, as DNA: TGTGCCAGCAGTTTACTGGGACAGGGGGGCGAGCAGTACTTC. The encoded protein is CASSLLGQGGEQYF.

This clonotype was counted a single time. CDR3 in DNA: TGTGCCAGCAGGAGCGGCCTAAGGGAGGATGAGCAGTTCTTC. This codes for CASRSGLREDEQFF. The chain links TRBV6-5 to TRBJ2-1, with a weak D call TRBD2 (6 bases). CDR1 is MNHEY and CDR2 is SVGAGI in the germline V gene. V lost 6 bases and J 8 bases, leaving 17 bases between the germline ends. The CDR3 has 14 residues.

V usage is TRBV7-2 and J usage is TRBJ2-1; 7 bases match TRBD2. V gave up 4 bases and J gave up 10 bases; unmatched junction bases: 4. The CDR3 is made up of 12 amino acids. Per germline, CDR1 SGHTA and CDR2 FQGNSA. The CDR3 coding sequence is TGTGCCAGCAGCTGGCCTAGCGGAGAGCAGTTCTTC. Translation: CASSWPSGEQFF. The full variable domain, its missing parts supplied by reference TRBV7-2 and TRBJ2-1, is GAGVSQSPSNKVTEKGKDVELRCDPISGHTALYWYRQSLGQGLEFLIYFQGNSAPDKSGLPSDRFSAERTGGSVSTLTIQRTQQEDSAVYLCASSWPSGEQFFGPGTRLTVL.

The rearrangement links TRBV7-8 to TRBJ1-3, with D possibly matching TRBD1 (6 bases). V shed 2 bases and J shed 0 bases, with 14 bases lying between them. The CDR3 spans 17 residues. Germline values: CDR1 SGHVS, CDR2 FQNEAQ. In nucleotides, the CDR3 is TGTGCCAGCAGCTTAAGGGGGTCATATTACTCTGGAAACACCATATATTTT. Protein: CASSLRGSYYSGNTIYF.

The table lists this clonotype with a few counts. The chain has TRBV20-1 and TRBJ1-3; D gene unclear. Trimming took off 0 bases at V and 4 bases at J, with 10 bases between the two ends. There are 14 residues in the CDR3. Germline V CDR1 and CDR2: DFQATT, SNEGSKA (reference sequence). CDR3 sequence reads: CSARDRVWGNTIYF. The CDR3 nucleotides read TGCAGTGCTAGAGATCGGGTGTGGGGAAACACCATATATTTT.

The chain recombines TRBV6-2 or TRBV6-3 with TRBJ2-7; D is uncertain. V was clipped by 0 bases and J by 3 bases, with 18 bases between them. Germline lookup yields CDR1 MNHEY and CDR2 SVGEGT. The CDR3 runs to 17 residues. DNA for the CDR3: TGTGCCAGCAGTTACTCGAGTAGTCGGCCGGAAGGCTACGAGCAGTACTTC. Translating it yields CASSYSSSRPEGYEQYF.

The gene calls are TRBV7-8 and TRBJ2-3, with D possibly being TRBD1 (6 bases). The CDR3 contains 16 residues. Germline V CDR1 and CDR2: SGHVS, FQNEAQ. The V gene lost 3 bases and the J gene lost 1 base, with 14 bases spanning the gap. Written as DNA, the CDR3 is TGTGCCAGCAGCTTCGCAGGGGTGGGCGGCACAGATACGCAGTATTTT. As protein: CASSFAGVGGTDTQYF.

This clonotype was seen once. This chain joins TRBV20-1 and TRBJ1-2, with a possible D match to TRBD1 (5 bases). CDR1 and CDR2 from the germline V gene are DFQATT and SNEGSKA (reference sequence). The ends were cut back, 4 bases at V and 0 bases at J, with 9 bases in the middle. The CDR3 runs to 13 residues. DNA for the CDR3: TGCAGTGCTACCCAGGGTACTAACTATGGCTACACCTTC. Its translation is CSATQGTNYGYTF.

The V and J genes are TRBV6-2 or TRBV6-3 and TRBJ2-1; D gene ambiguous. V was trimmed by 5 bases and J by 4 bases, leaving 15 bases between them. The CDR3 sequence is 15 residues long. Germline assignment: CDR1 MNHEY and CDR2 SVGEGT. CDR3 amino acids: CASSPPQAPYNEQFF. The CDR3 bases are TGTGCCAGCAGTCCCCCCCAAGCGCCATACAATGAGCAGTTCTTC.